This T cell receptor beta chain was profiled in a study of OX40 agonist ivuxolimab in advanced cancers. Looking at the study overall: Ivuxolimab, which targeted the costimulatory receptor OX40 (CD134), was an agonistic, fully human IgG2 monoclonal antibody. Of the approximately 50 dose-escalation patients, hepatocellular carcinoma was present in about 19, melanoma in approximately 15, renal cell carcinoma in 9 and head and neck cancer in 9. Peripheral TCRbeta sequencing aimed to test whether ivuxolimab altered TCR sequence diversity and caused clonal T-cell expansion. Prior anti-PD-1, anti-PD-L1 or anti-CTLA-4 therapy was permitted, and checkpoint inhibitors had been received by about two fifths of dose-escalation patients. The paper covers the monotherapy dose-escalation part of the phase I ivuxolimab trial, which included N of about 50 patients. Partial responses occurred in three dose-escalation patients: two with cutaneous melanoma and one with hepatocellular carcinoma. Intravenous ivuxolimab was administered to patients every 2 weeks at six dose levels: 0.01, 0.1, 0.3, 1.5, 3 and 10 mg/kg. In the dose-escalation cohort, approximately 83% of patients were male, and the mean age was approximately 60 years with a range of roughly 23 to 90. Results the study describes overall, beyond this receptor: In the 0.1-3.0 mg/kg groups, partial responders had among the lowest normalized peripheral clonal expansion, particularly in CD8+ T cells. At doses of 0.1 to 3.0 mg/kg, clonal expansion of both CD4+ and CD8+ T cells in blood was seen between baseline and week 6. Low levels of normalized T-cell clonal expansion were also seen in some patients who did not respond. After ivuxolimab, more expanded clones were found on average in CD8+ T cells than in CD4+ T cells. Which antigens the clonally expanded peripheral T cells were specific for was not determined.

Concerning this clone: No antigen is known for it. The record has no base qualities; no much larger clone is one base away.

Patients with a history of autoimmune disease or receiving systemic immunosuppression were excluded from the trial. Peripheral blood for TCR sequencing was collected from all dose cohorts at baseline, on cycle 4 day 1, and on cycle 7 day 1. Samples came from an open-label, multicenter, first-in-human phase I dose-escalation trial of ivuxolimab. The trial enrolled adults with locally advanced or metastatic head and neck squamous cell, hepatocellular, melanoma or renal cell carcinoma. Before TCR sequencing, CD4+ T cells and CD8+ T cells were sorted from peripheral blood as separate populations. The germline V gene gives CDR1 as MNHEY and CDR2 as SVGAGI. V is reduced by 5 bases and J by 3 bases, leaving a spacing of 13 bases between them. From the cysteine through the phenylalanine, the CDR3 covers 14 amino acids. Only the CDR3 part of the read is kept: 42 bases, read in frame from the first base. Genomic DNA was extracted from sorted cells for sequencing of the TCRbeta CDR3 region. The immunoSEQ Assay was used for sequencing of TCRbeta CDR3 regions. TCRdb re-hosts the immuneACCESS table, in-frame sequences only. Its copies lack some clones; in the studies checked, an unresolved V gene accounts for under half of them, and the cause for the rest is not known. For this sample the table gives roughly 120,000 clones, of which 92% were detected only once. The top ten constitute 0.8% to 1% of the sample.

Sequencing was performed on CD4+ or CD8+ T cells sorted from blood, taken in a trial of the OX40 agonist ivuxolimab. This chain joins TRBV6-5 to TRBJ1-2; the D gene cannot be named for sure. The TCR sequence derives from an adult with an advanced solid tumor such as melanoma, head and neck, liver or kidney cancer. In nucleotide form, the sequence is TGTGCCAGCAGTCCAACGTTCCCTGACTATGGCTACACCTTC. This sequence encodes CASSPTFPDYGYTF.